This T cell receptor (beta chain) was sequenced during a study of T cells in Graves' hyperthyroidism and ophthalmopathy. It was RNA transcripts that yielded the amplified TCR beta CDR3 regions. With the HTBI primer set, the TCR CDR3 went through a first round of RT-PCR. TCRdb re-called the multiplex PCR reads with MiXCR, one entry per CDR3 protein. The data hold 300,000 to 450,000 distinct CDR3 sequences, with around 20% observed a single time. Study outcomes and limitations: Ophthalmopathy was model-predicted a median approximately 6.4 months pre-onset.

This clonotype occurred many times. What it binds is not known. The V gene's germline CDR1 is MGHRA and CDR2 YSYEKL. Trimming stripped 3 bases from V and 2 bases from J, with 17 bases between. This CDR3 contains 17 residues. Fresh peripheral blood, roughly 10 ml, was the source of the PBMCs. Sequences were obtained from blood. V gene TRBV4-1 combines with J gene TRBJ1-5; D is unclear. The clonotype was recovered from a man aged 18 to 35 with Graves' ophthalmopathy. The DNA of the CDR3 is TGCGCCAGCAGCCACCCCCAAGGGTTTCCGGGCAATCAGCCCCAGCATTTT. This translates into CASSHPQGFPGNQPQHF.